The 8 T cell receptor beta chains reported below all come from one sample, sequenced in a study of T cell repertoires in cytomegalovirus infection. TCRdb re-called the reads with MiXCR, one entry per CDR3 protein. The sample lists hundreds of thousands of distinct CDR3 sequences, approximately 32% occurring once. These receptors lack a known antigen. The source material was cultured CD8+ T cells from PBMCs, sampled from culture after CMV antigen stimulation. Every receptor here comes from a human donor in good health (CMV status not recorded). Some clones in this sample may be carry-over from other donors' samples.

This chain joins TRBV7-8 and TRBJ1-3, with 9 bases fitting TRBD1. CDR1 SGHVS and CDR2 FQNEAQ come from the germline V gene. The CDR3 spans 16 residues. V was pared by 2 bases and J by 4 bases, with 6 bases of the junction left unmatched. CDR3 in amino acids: CASSLTRDRAGNTIYF. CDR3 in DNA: TGTGCCAGCAGCTTAACCAGGGACAGGGCGGGAAACACCATATATTTT.

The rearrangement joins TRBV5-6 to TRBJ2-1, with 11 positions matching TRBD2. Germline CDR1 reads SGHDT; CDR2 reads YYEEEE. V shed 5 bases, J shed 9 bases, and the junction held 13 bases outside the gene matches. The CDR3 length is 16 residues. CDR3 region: CASRDSGGAYEGEQFF. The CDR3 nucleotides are TGTGCCAGCAGGGATAGCGGGGGGGCCTACGAAGGTGAGCAGTTCTTC.

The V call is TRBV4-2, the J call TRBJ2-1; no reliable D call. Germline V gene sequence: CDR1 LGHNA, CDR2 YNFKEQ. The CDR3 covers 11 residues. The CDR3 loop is CAYGQDNEQFF. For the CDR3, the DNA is TGTGCTTATGGGCAGGACAATGAGCAGTTCTTC.

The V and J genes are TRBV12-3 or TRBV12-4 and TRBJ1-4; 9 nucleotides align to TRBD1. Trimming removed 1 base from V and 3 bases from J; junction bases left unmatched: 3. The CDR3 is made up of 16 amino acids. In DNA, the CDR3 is TGTGCCAGCAGTTTAGGCACAGGGGGCCCTAATGAAAAACTGTTTTTT. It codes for CASSLGTGGPNEKLFF.

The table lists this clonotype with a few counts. The chain's CDR3 is CASSPGDYLVTGELFF. The CDR3 DNA sequence: TGTGCCAGCAGCCCAGGGGACTACCTGGTCACCGGGGAGCTGTTTTTT. The chain combines TRBV7-9 with TRBJ2-2, with D perhaps TRBD2 (7 bases). V was cut by 5 bases and J by 4 bases, with 17 bases left in between. Germline lookup yields CDR1 SEHNR and CDR2 FQNEAQ (reference sequence). This CDR3 is built from 16 residues.

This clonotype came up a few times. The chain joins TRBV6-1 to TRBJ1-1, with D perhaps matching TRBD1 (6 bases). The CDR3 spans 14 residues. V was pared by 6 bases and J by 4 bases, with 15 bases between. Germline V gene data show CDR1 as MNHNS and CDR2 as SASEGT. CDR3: CASRLTGGGTEAFF. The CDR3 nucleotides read TGTGCCAGCAGGTTGACAGGCGGCGGCACTGAAGCTTTCTTT.

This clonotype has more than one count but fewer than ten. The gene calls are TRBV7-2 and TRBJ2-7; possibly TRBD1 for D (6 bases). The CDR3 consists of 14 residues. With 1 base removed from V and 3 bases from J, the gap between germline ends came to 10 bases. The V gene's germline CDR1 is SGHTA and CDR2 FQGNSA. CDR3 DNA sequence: TGTGCCAGCAGCTTAGAGGGCAGGGGCTACGAGCAGTACTTC. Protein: CASSLEGRGYEQYF.

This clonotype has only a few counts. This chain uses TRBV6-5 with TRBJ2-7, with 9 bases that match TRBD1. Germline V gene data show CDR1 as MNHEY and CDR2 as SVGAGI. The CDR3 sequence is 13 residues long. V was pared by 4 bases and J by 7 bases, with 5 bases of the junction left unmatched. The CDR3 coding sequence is TGTGCCAGCAGTTCGGGACAGGGCCGGGAGCAGTACGTC. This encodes CASSSGQGREQYV.